This T cell receptor beta chain was recorded in a study of shared clonotypes between healthy human individuals. Across the whole study: The composition of the donors was a couple of women and a few men aged 18 to 49. Plates per donor: three CD4 naive, three CD4 memory, two CD8 naive, one CD8 memory.

Donors included only healthy HIV-negative adults lacking recent acute infections or vaccinations. All participating donors were Caucasian adults from Nashville, Tennessee. V was shortened by 7 bases and J by 5 bases, with 15 bases between the two germline ends. Germline values: CDR1 MNHNY, CDR2 SVGAGI (reference sequence). The CDR3 covers 14 residues. Clones were read by immunoSEQ multiplex PCR, and TCRdb kept only the in-frame ones, dropping some. The sample lists over 1.4 million clones; 95% to 97% were seen once. The chain joins TRBV6-6 to TRBJ2-1; D is uncertain. The TCR comes from a man younger than 45 in good health. Sequencing input: naive CD4+ T cells sorted from blood. Subset reported: CD45RA+ positively selected. CDR3 DNA: TGTGCCAGCACCAACCCTCAGCGTAACAATGAGCAGTTCTTC. Residues: CASTNPQRNNEQFF.